The 28 T cell receptor beta chains below were found in one sample sequenced in a study of blood T cell repertoires in COVID-19. This table comes from immunoSEQ multiplex PCR, and its TCRdb copy is limited to in-frame clones, with some not included. The table records more than 300,000 clones, around 89% of them present only once. The sequenced sample was peripheral blood. Receptors originate from a woman between 35 and 50 years old with COVID-19, enrolled during active disease.

The chain recombines TRBV30 with TRBJ2-3; D is ambiguous. Germline assignment: CDR1 GTSNPN and CDR2 SVGIG (reference sequence). The CDR3 is made up of 14 amino acids. V shed 3 bases and J shed 0 bases, with 10 bases lying between them. This chain's CDR3 is CAWRGLTSTDTQYF. The CDR3 nucleotides read TGTGCCTGGAGGGGCCTTACTAGCACAGATACGCAGTATTTT.

This clone was seen a few times. The V and J genes are TRBV6-6 and TRBJ1-6, with D possibly matching TRBD1 (5 bases). Germline-derived CDR1 and CDR2 are MNHNY and SVGAGI (reference sequence). V shed 2 bases and J shed 8 bases, with 10 bases lying between them. This CDR3 is 14 amino acids long. The CDR3 spells CASSYLGGDSPLHF. DNA for the CDR3: TGTGCCAGCAGTTACCTAGGAGGGGATTCACCCCTCCACTTT.

This clone turned up a few times. This chain joins TRBV7-6 and TRBJ1-6; D possibly corresponds to TRBD1 (5 bases). The V end lost 5 bases, the J end lost 3 bases, and 14 bases lay between the germline ends. The germline V gene has CDR1 SGHVS and CDR2 FNYEAQ. The CDR3 has 16 residues. DNA of the CDR3: TGTGCCAGCAGCCCACGCGGGGGGGGCTATAATTCACCCCTCCACTTT. It specifies CASSPRGGGYNSPLHF. Together with reference TRBV7-6 and TRBJ1-6, the CDR3 gives the full variable domain: GAGVSQSPRYKVTKRGQDVALRCDPISGHVSLYWYRQALGQGPEFLTYFNYEAQQDKSGLPNDRFSAERPEGSISTLTIQRTEQRDSAMYRCASSPRGGGYNSPLHFGNGTRLTVT.

This clone was seen just once. The chain combines TRBV5-1 with TRBJ1-1; D might be TRBD1 (5 bases). CDR1 is SGHRS and CDR2 is YFSETQ in the germline V gene. The V end was cut by 5 bases, the J end by 3 bases, with 14 bases between. This CDR3 spans 14 amino acids. The CDR3 protein is CASRSLPGDTEAFF. CDR3 DNA sequence: TGCGCCAGCAGATCTCTCCCGGGGGACACTGAAGCTTTCTTT.

This rearrangement joins TRBV6-2 or TRBV6-3 to TRBJ2-7; tentative D call: TRBD2 (6 bases). The CDR3 runs to 13 residues. Germline V gene data show CDR1 as MNHEY and CDR2 as SVGEGT. Trimming removed 4 bases at V and 2 bases at J, with 9 bases between. CDR3 coding DNA: TGTGCCAGCAGTTTCACGGGAGCCTACGAGCAGTACTTC. As protein: CASSFTGAYEQYF.

This clone appeared once. This rearrangement joins TRBV5-6 to TRBJ1-3; D gene unclear. The germline gives CDR1 SGHDT, CDR2 YYEEEE. CDR3 length equals 16 residues. V shed 0 bases and J shed 4 bases, with 14 bases lying between them. The CDR3 loop reads CASSLVPPRGGNTIYF. Written as DNA, the CDR3 is TGTGCCAGCAGCTTGGTCCCACCGAGAGGAGGAAACACCATATATTTT. The full variable domain, rest sourced from reference TRBV5-6 and TRBJ1-3, is DAGVTQSPTHLIKTRGQQVTLRCSPKSGHDTVSWYQQALGQGPQFIFQYYEEEERQRGNFPDRFSGHQFPNYSSELNVNALLLGDSALYLCASSLVPPRGGNTIYFGEGSWLTVV.

This clone has more than one count but fewer than ten. This chain connects TRBV27 to TRBJ2-1; the D gene is possibly TRBD1 (6 bases). The ends were cut back, 2 bases at V and 9 bases at J, with 14 bases in the middle. The length of the CDR3 is 14 residues. Per the germline V gene, CDR1 is MNHEY and CDR2 is SMNVEV (reference sequence). In DNA, the CDR3 is TGTGCCAGCAGTTTAGGGGGCAATGTTGTTGAGCAGTTCTTC. Protein product: CASSLGGNVVEQFF.

The chain has TRBV7-2 and TRBJ2-4; TRBD2 matches 10 bases. Trimming took 1 base from V and 1 from J; bases not matched to a gene: 7. Germline assignment: CDR1 SGHTA and CDR2 FQGNSA. The CDR3 has 18 amino acids. The CDR3 sequence is CASSLVIAGGEAKNIQYF. The CDR3 nucleotides are TGTGCCAGCAGCTTAGTAATAGCGGGAGGTGAGGCCAAAAACATTCAGTACTTC.

The DNA of the CDR3 is TGTGCCAGCAGTTTCCAGCGGGAGTGGCAAGAGACCCAGTACTTC. This translates into CASSFQREWQETQYF. This rearrangement joins TRBV28 to TRBJ2-5, with 8 bases matching TRBD2. This CDR3 has 15 residues. CDR1 and CDR2 (germline): MDHEN, SYDVKM. Trimming took 3 bases from V and 2 from J; bases not matched to a gene: 5.

This rearrangement joins TRBV29-1 to TRBJ2-7; D gene ambiguous. With 4 bases removed from V and 2 bases from J, the gap between germline ends came to 15 bases. CDR1 and CDR2 from the germline V gene are SQVTM and ANQGSEA. This CDR3 comprises 14 residues. The CDR3 sequence: CSVGLPRIPYEQYF. CDR3 nucleotide sequence: TGCAGCGTTGGTCTCCCTAGAATCCCCTACGAGCAGTACTTC.

The chain has TRBV28 and TRBJ1-6, with D possibly TRBD1 on 5 matching bases. CDR3 length equals 14 residues. Trimming left V 3 bases short and J 10 bases short, with 13 bases between. Germline CDR1 reads MDHEN; CDR2 reads SYDVKM. CDR3 in DNA: TGTGCCAGCAGTTTTATGACCGGGGGATCACCCCTCCACTTT. Translation: CASSFMTGGSPLHF.

The chain uses TRBV19 and TRBJ2-1; perhaps TRBD1 as D (5 bases). The CDR3 spans 16 residues. Looked up from germline, CDR1 is LNHDA and CDR2 is SQIVND (reference sequence). Trimming shortened V by 5 bases and J by 6 bases, and 20 bases separated the two germline ends. Written as DNA, the CDR3 is TGTGCCAGTAGTGCCCAGGGCGAATGGGGATTCAATGAGCAGTTCTTC. Amino acid sequence: CASSAQGEWGFNEQFF. Filled out from reference TRBV19 and TRBJ2-1, the complete variable domain reads DGGITQSPKYLFRKEGQNVTLSCEQNLNHDAMYWYRQDPGQGLRLIYYSQIVNDFQKGDIAEGYSVSREKKESFPLTVTSAQKNPTAFYLCASSAQGEWGFNEQFFGPGTRLTVL.

The chain employs TRBV27 and TRBJ2-4, with 9 bases matching TRBD2. Germline values: CDR1 MNHEY, CDR2 SMNVEV (reference sequence). The CDR3 covers 15 residues. V trimming: 2 bases; J trimming: 5 bases; junction bases outside the gene matches: 4. The CDR3 protein is CASSLGLAGQNIQYF. CDR3 DNA sequence: TGTGCCAGCAGTTTAGGGCTAGCGGGGCAAAACATTCAGTACTTC.

This chain links TRBV5-1 with TRBJ2-6; 7 bases are shared with TRBD1. V lost 4 bases, J lost 0 bases, and 7 bases stayed unmatched. Germline V gene data show CDR1 as SGHRS and CDR2 as YFSETQ. The CDR3 totals 17 residues. The CDR3 DNA sequence: TGCGCCAGCAGCCGCGAAGGGGGCGGCTCTGGGGCCAACGTCCTGACTTTC. Translated: CASSREGGGSGANVLTF.

The genes are TRBV7-2 and TRBJ2-5, with D perhaps matching TRBD2 (6 bases). Per germline, CDR1 SGHTA and CDR2 FQGNSA. The CDR3 is 14 residues long. V gave up 4 bases and J gave up 0 bases, with 9 bases separating them. CDR3 DNA sequence: TGTGCCAGCAGCTCCGGGAGCAACCAAGAGACCCAGTACTTC. Translated, it gives CASSSGSNQETQYF.

The rearrangement links TRBV28 to TRBJ1-2; 10 nucleotides line up with TRBD1. Germline V gives CDR1 MDHEN, CDR2 SYDVKM. This CDR3 is built from 13 residues. V shed 4 bases, J shed 9 bases, and the junction held 5 bases outside the gene matches. The CDR3 loop reads CASSSGQGFRYTF. CDR3 sequence (DNA): TGTGCCAGCAGTTCGGGACAGGGGTTCCGCTACACCTTC.

With regard to this clone: This same CDR3 is encoded by further DNA sequences in the sample. The gene calls are TRBV9 and TRBJ1-3, with D uncertain. Germline-derived CDR1 and CDR2 are SGDLS and YYNGEE. Trimming took off 2 bases at V and 0 bases at J, with 6 bases between the two ends. CDR3 length: 14 amino acids. CDR3 nucleotide sequence: TGTGCCAGCAGCGTTACAGACTCTGGAAACACCATATATTTT. Protein product: CASSVTDSGNTIYF.

This rearrangement joins TRBV30 to TRBJ2-2, with 10 bases fitting TRBD2. Looked up from germline, CDR1 is GTSNPN and CDR2 is SVGIG (reference sequence). CDR3 length equals 15 residues. J gave up 5 bases and V 3 bases, and 6 bases lay outside the gene matches. CDR3 residues: CAWSLGLAVTGELFF. The DNA for the CDR3 is TGTGCCTGGAGCCTTGGACTAGCGGTTACCGGGGAGCTGTTTTTT.

The V and J genes are TRBV7-3 and TRBJ2-6; TRBD1 agrees at 9 bases. The V and J ends lost 4 bases and 0 bases, in that order; junction bases with no gene match: 7. Looked up from germline, CDR1 is SGHTA and CDR2 is FQGTGA. CDR3 length: 18 residues. The CDR3, as DNA: TGTGCCAGCAGCTCCTACGGACAGGGGCTCTCTGGGGCCAACGTCCTGACTTTC. Translating gives CASSSYGQGLSGANVLTF.

This chain uses TRBV19 with TRBJ2-3, with TRBD1 matching over 8 bases. The CDR3 is made up of 15 amino acids. With 6 bases clipped from V and 5 bases from J, the junction kept 10 bases outside the gene matches. The germline V gene has CDR1 LNHDA and CDR2 SQIVND (reference sequence). CDR3 residues: CASRPPGQAGDTQYF. CDR3 coding DNA: TGTGCCAGTAGACCCCCGGGACAGGCAGGAGATACGCAGTATTTT.

The chain links TRBV29-1 to TRBJ2-7, with 8 bases aligning to TRBD1. The V gene end was trimmed by 5 bases and the J gene end by 1 base; junction bases not matched to a gene: 4. Germline CDR1 is SQVTM and CDR2 is ANQGSEA. This CDR3 contains 13 residues. The DNA for the CDR3 is TGCAGCGTTCAGGGGGCGGTTTCCTACGAGCAGTACTTC. Amino acid sequence: CSVQGAVSYEQYF.

The V gene is TRBV2, the J gene TRBJ2-2; TRBD1 matches 11 bases. With 5 bases clipped from V and 6 bases from J, the junction kept 5 bases outside the gene matches. CDR3 length: 15 residues. Germline values: CDR1 SNHLY, CDR2 FYNNEI. Here the CDR3 reads CASSKGQGASGELFF. The CDR3 nucleotides read TGTGCCAGCAGTAAAGGACAGGGGGCGTCCGGGGAGCTGTTTTTT.

The genes are TRBV7-2 and TRBJ1-1; 9 positions match TRBD1. With V trimmed by 5 bases and J by 4 bases, 2 bases remained unmatched. From germline, CDR1 is SGHTA and CDR2 FQGNSA. The CDR3 consists of 13 residues. The CDR3 coding sequence is TGTGCCAGCAGCAAGACAGGGGGCACTGAAGCTTTCTTT. This sequence encodes CASSKTGGTEAFF.

The CDR3 loop is CASSRAPGLPYNEQFF. DNA for the CDR3: TGTGCCAGCAGCCGAGCCCCGGGACTACCTTACAATGAGCAGTTCTTC. J is TRBJ2-1 and V is TRBV14; TRBD2 matches 7 bases. The ends lost 4 bases at V and 4 bases at J; junction bases unmatched: 10. In germline, CDR1 is SGHDN, CDR2 FVKESK. The CDR3 loop spans 16 amino acids.

The table lists this clone with a few counts. The rearrangement joins TRBV6-8 to TRBJ2-7; no clear D gene. The CDR3 consists of 10 residues. The V end lost 8 bases, the J end lost 9 bases, and 11 bases lay between the germline ends. The germline V gene has CDR1 MNHGY and CDR2 SAAAGT. This CDR3 is CASPLGGQYF. CDR3 DNA: TGTGCCAGCCCCCTCGGCGGGCAGTACTTC.

V usage is TRBV19 and J usage is TRBJ2-2; 9 bases align to TRBD1. Trimming cost V 3 bases and J 3 bases; bases outside gene matches: 5. CDR1 and CDR2 (germline): LNHDA, SQIVND (reference sequence). This CDR3 region has 16 residues. CDR3 protein: CASSMRDRVYTGELFF. The CDR3 nucleotides are TGTGCCAGTAGTATGCGGGACAGGGTATACACCGGGGAGCTGTTTTTT.

This chain links TRBV9 with TRBJ1-2; D is unclear. The CDR3 length is 13 residues. The germline CDR1 and CDR2 sequences are SGDLS and YYNGEE. Trimming removed 7 bases at V and 3 bases at J, with 13 bases between. The CDR3 loop reads CASAARQDYGYTF. CDR3 in DNA: TGTGCCAGCGCCGCCAGGCAGGACTATGGCTACACCTTC. The full variable domain, its missing parts supplied by reference TRBV9 and TRBJ1-2, is DSGVTQTPKHLITATGQRVTLRCSPRSGDLSVYWYQQSLDQGLQFLIQYYNGEERAKGNILERFSAQQFPDLHSELNLSSLELGDSALYFCASAARQDYGYTFGSGTRLTVV.

The chain's CDR3 is CASSEAGHFSNQPQHF. CDR3 nucleotides: TGTGCCAGCAGTGAAGCCGGACACTTTAGCAATCAGCCCCAGCATTTT. The rearrangement uses TRBV6-1 and TRBJ1-5; TRBD1 might be the D (5 bases). Between the trimmed V and J ends, which lost 0 bases and 0 bases, there was a span of 9 bases. The CDR3 runs 16 residues. CDR1 is MNHNS, CDR2 SASEGT, per germline.